This T cell receptor beta chain stems from a study of blood T cell repertoires in COVID-19 (dated by TCRdb to 2020 to 2022). As for the study more broadly: The collaborator samples originated in the United States, Italy and Spain and spanned the acute and convalescent phases of COVID-19. Samples were obtained from the ongoing ImmuneRACE study (first 160 participants) and from 1,254 subjects provided by 6 global collaborators. The repertoires were released in a freely available public database meant as a resource for research on the immune response to SARS-CoV-2. The prospective study material was composed of cDNA or gDNA derived from T cells, B-cell-depleted T cells, or PBMCs. Deeply sampled blood TCRbeta repertoires from subjects exposed to, actively infected with, or recovered from COVID-19 were included in the dataset. Where available, HLA class I and class II types were obtained from metadata supplied by the sample provider rather than from assay-based typing. Nearly every sample came with metadata listing a de-identified subject ID, COVID-19 status, age in years and sex. The research as a whole found: The quantity of clinical and demographic metadata differed by source and by participant and was supplied without curation.

On this clone: Its specific antigen is unknown. No base quality values were provided; no much bigger clone lies one nucleotide off.

TCRbeta CDR3 regions were amplified from genomic DNA using the immunoSEQ Assay, a bias-controlled multiplex PCR. Concerning the study's data processing: The number of nucleated cells in each sample was estimated by amplification of reference gene primers within the assay. To quantify the absolute abundance of each unique TCRbeta CDR3 rearrangement, sequence reads were collapsed and filtered. For each sample, productive Simpson clonality was calculated as the square root of Simpson's diversity index across productive rearrangements. This is the immuneACCESS table as TCRdb keeps it, with only in-frame sequences that have V and J called. A part of the clones is gone; compared with another copy, unresolved V genes explain less than half, and the rest is unexplained. D and trimming come from the DNA, and the V and J calls and clone size come from that table. For this sample the table gives around 250,000 clones, of which 80% to 90% were detected only once. 1.5% to 2% of the sample is held by the ten biggest clonotypes.

Participants in the prospective study were enrolled through a virtual design, were aged roughly 18 to 100 years, and lived in fewer than 30 United States geographic areas. Cohort assignment in the prospective study relied on participant-reported clinical history from a screening survey and a study questionnaire. For ImmuneRACE Cohort 3, a participant was defined as recovered based on two consecutive negative NP/OP PCR tests, clearance by a healthcare professional, or resolution of symptoms. Mobile phlebotomists in the prospective study collected whole blood, serum and a nasopharyngeal or oropharyngeal swab from every participant. Prospective study participants could optionally give additional blood draws and questionnaires over an approximately two-month period. Blood samples from the prospective study were shipped frozen or at room temperature prior to DNA extraction. This receptor was obtained from a woman aged 45-65 years who had recovered from COVID-19. The sample comprised PBMCs or T cells enriched from blood (not recorded which).

The nucleotides read TGTGCCAGCAGAAAGAAACGGCGACTAGCGGGAGGATACGAGCAGTACTTC. Its protein reads: CASRKKRRLAGGYEQYF. The rearranged chain carries TRBV21-1 and TRBJ2-7; the D segment call TRBD2 is taken from the table without a DNA check. TRBV21-1 is deemed a pseudogene. Taken from cysteine to phenylalanine, the CDR3 has 17 residues. Only CDR3 DNA remains: 51 bases, in frame from the first base.